The table lists the clone carrying this T cell receptor (beta chain) with a few counts. This entry comes from a study of beta chain features in type 1 diabetes. The sequenced template was cDNA made from the entire isolated RNA. The assay was immunoSEQ multiplex PCR, and TCRdb's table has in-frame clones only and misses some. The repertoire has approximately 140,000 clones, 6.9% of them found once; the top ten carry approximately 1.4%. Sample: central memory CD4+ T cells from blood. The origin of this receptor is a woman aged 25-40 years in good health.

CDR3 amino acids: CASSAVTGNNEQFF. CDR3 DNA: TGTGCCAGCAGCGCCGTTACAGGGAACAATGAGCAGTTCTTC. The genes are TRBV9 and TRBJ2-1, with D possibly TRBD1 on 6 matching bases. Germline V CDR1 and CDR2: SGDLS, YYNGEE. The CDR3 has 14 amino acids. Trimming took off 3 bases at V and 5 bases at J, with 12 bases between the two ends.